This T cell receptor beta chain was profiled in a study of T cell responses to AZD1222 COVID-19 vaccine (TCRdb year 2021). In terms of the full investigation: AZD1222 recipients whose second dose came at about 4 weeks and those whose second dose came at about 12 weeks were combined into one group, since spike-specific TCR depth and breadth did not differ between the two schedules. Trial participants were enrolled by age into subgroups of 18-55, 56-69 and 70-plus years, and roughly 160, 29 and 62 TCR-sequenced participants, respectively, were included in these subgroups. TCR sequencing covered more than 230 trial participants: 200 to 210 given two doses of AZD1222 and approximately 25 given two doses of MenACWY control vaccine.

Explained via the paper, the time point label denotes: baseline before first vaccination. Vaccinee samples were obtained from the UK trials COV001 and COV002, which included a single-blind randomized controlled phase 2/3 trial of AZD1222 (ChAdOx1 nCoV-19) in healthy adults. For TCRbeta chain sequencing, PBMC samples from trial participants were taken at day 0 and at day 28 after the second dose. The CDR3, from cysteine to phenylalanine, totals 14 residues. The retained sequence is limited to the CDR3, 42 bases, with the frame set at the first base. CDR1 and CDR2, looked up from the germline V gene (reference sequence), are SGHNT and YYREEE. Germline trimming: 2 bases from V, 5 bases from J; junction bases outside gene matches: 7. Details on this clone: The specificity of this receptor is unknown. Per-base qualities were not stored, and no clone one base away is much larger.

The CDR3 regions of human TCRbeta chains were analyzed by immunosequencing. On the authors' methods: TCRs in the repertoires were matched against a reference library of SARS-CoV-2-specific TCRs that had been generated with the MIRA antigen-specificity platform. Breadth was defined as the fraction of unique TCRs that were SARS-CoV-2-associated. Depth was defined as the fraction of total T cells that were SARS-CoV-2-associated. Using the MIRA data, each spike-specific TCR was mapped to the spike region that the TCR reacts to and placed in a CD4 or CD8 class. Log10-transformed breadth and depth values were compared by one-way ANOVA with Sidak's multiple comparisons tests. TCRdb carries this immuneACCESS record with in-frame sequences only. Its versions omit some clonotypes, under half of them owing to an unresolved V gene in the studies checked, with the rest unexplained. The DNA was the basis for D and trimming; V, J and clone size are from that table. The sample yields about 100,000 clones; about 87% were counted once. The ten most abundant clones make up about 1.7% of the sample.

Overall study results and their limits: Most participants were white British and females outnumbered males, and the authors suggested that clonal diversity may have been underestimated. After two AZD1222 doses, both the breadth and the depth of spike-specific TCRs were significantly higher than at day 0 and than in MenACWY recipients. Because no day 14 peak-response samples were available, the repertoires could be characterized only after the peak T cell response. Vaccine-associated CD4 TCRs spanned the whole spike protein, with dominant responses in regions 160-218 and 743-854. The 56-69-year group was small, and its depth increase did not reach significance, likely because of low power. Nearly half of unique spike-specific TCRs reportedly recognized epitopes outside regions mutated in the B.1.351 and B.1.1.7 variants. Conclusions about previously exposed vaccinees were limited because only a handful of AZD1222 recipients were SARS-CoV-2 seropositive at baseline.

This receptor was identified in an adult in good health. Recombination joined TRBV5-4 with TRBJ2-7, with 7 middle bases fitting TRBD2. The sample consisted of peripheral blood, taken on day 0 of AZD1222 vaccination. The bases are TGTGCCAGCAGCTTTGGGGAGGGCCTTGACGAGCAGTACTTC. Its translation is CASSFGEGLDEQYF.